What follows are 22 T cell receptor beta chains derived from one specimen sequenced in a study of blood T cell repertoires in COVID-19. Profiling relied on immunoSEQ multiplex PCR, and the TCRdb table lists in-frame clones only, not all of them. Found here are 130,000 to 150,000 clones, 70% to 90% of them singletons; the top ten hold approximately 12%. Specimen: peripheral blood. The receptors here all came from a man aged 55 to 70 with active or convalescent COVID-19.

The chain carries TRBV2 and TRBJ1-5, with TRBD1 matching over 8 bases. Losses at the gene ends were 8 bases for V and 5 bases for J; bases not matched to a gene: 8. This CDR3 region has 14 residues. Per germline, CDR1 SNHLY and CDR2 FYNNEI. CDR3 in amino acids: CASGGTGRYQPQHF. CDR3 sequence (DNA): TGTGCCAGCGGGGGGACAGGACGGTATCAGCCCCAGCATTTT. The full variable domain, completed using reference TRBV2 and TRBJ1-5, is EPEVTQTPSHQVTQMGQEVILRCVPISNHLYFYWYRQILGQKVEFLVSFYNNEISEKSEIFDDQFSVERPDGSNFTLKIRSTKLEDSAMYFCASGGTGRYQPQHFGDGTRLSIL.

This rearrangement joins TRBV19 to TRBJ2-7; D is uncertain. Per germline, CDR1 LNHDA and CDR2 SQIVND (reference sequence). The CDR3 is 14 residues long. V was trimmed by 3 bases and J by 7 bases, leaving 16 bases between them. The CDR3 protein is CASSISSVVWEQYF. The CDR3 bases are TGTGCCAGTAGTATCTCCTCGGTTGTCTGGGAGCAGTACTTC.

V is TRBV28 and J is TRBJ2-1; TRBD1 matches 7 bases. In germline, CDR1 is MDHEN, CDR2 SYDVKM. J gave up 0 bases and V 4 bases, and 9 bases lay outside the gene matches. CDR3 size: 17 residues. Here the CDR3 reads CASSWWDSSSSYNEQFF. The CDR3 bases are TGTGCCAGCAGTTGGTGGGACAGTTCCAGCTCCTACAATGAGCAGTTCTTC.

V and J are TRBV7-8 and TRBJ1-2; 7 nucleotides agree with TRBD1. Trimming removed 5 bases from V and 2 bases from J; junction bases left unmatched: 5. CDR3 size: 14 residues. Germline CDR1 is SGHVS and CDR2 is FQNEAQ. The CDR3 protein is CASSPIRGNYGYTF. The CDR3 bases are TGTGCCAGCAGCCCCATCAGGGGGAACTATGGCTACACCTTC.

The chain uses TRBV2 and TRBJ2-5; 8 bases line up with TRBD1. CDR1 is SNHLY, CDR2 FYNNEI, per germline. J lost 4 bases, V lost 8 bases, and 12 bases had no gene match. CDR3 length: 15 amino acids. CDR3 DNA sequence: TGTGCCAGCGGTGGGACAGGAAACCCCCTAGAGACCCAGTACTTC. Residues: CASGGTGNPLETQYF.

This chain connects TRBV28 to TRBJ1-4, with 7 bases fitting TRBD1. Germline V lookup: CDR1 MDHEN, CDR2 SYDVKM. CDR3 length: 13 amino acids. With 4 bases clipped from V and 14 bases from J, the junction kept 10 bases outside the gene matches. CDR3 coding DNA: TGTGCCAGCAGTTCCCACCAGGGGGGTGGGCTGTTTTTT. It translates to CASSSHQGGGLFF.

The count of this clone is one. This sequence joins TRBV29-1 and TRBJ1-2; TRBD1 is a possible D gene (6 bases). Germline V CDR1 and CDR2: SQVTM, ANQGSEA. V lost 1 base, J lost 2 bases, and 14 bases lay in between. This CDR3 is built from 15 residues. The chain's CDR3 is CSVEGDKDPNYGYTF. The CDR3 region has the DNA TGCAGCGTTGAAGGGGACAAGGATCCGAACTATGGCTACACCTTC. Using reference TRBV29-1 and TRBJ1-2 for the parts outside the CDR3, the full variable domain is SAVISQKPSRDICQRGTSLTIQCQVDSQVTMMFWYRQQPGQSLTLIATANQGSEATYESGFVIDKFPISRPNLTFSTLTVSNMSPEDSSIYLCSVEGDKDPNYGYTFGSGTRLTVV.

The chain employs TRBV4-1 and TRBJ2-7, with 8 positions matching TRBD1. J lost 0 bases, V lost 4 bases, and 5 bases had no gene match. CDR3 length equals 15 residues. Germline CDR1 and CDR2: MGHRA and YSYEKL. The CDR3 here is CASSPRQGSSYEQYF. The CDR3 nucleotides are TGCGCCAGCAGCCCCCGACAGGGGAGCTCCTACGAGCAGTACTTC.

The chain uses TRBV5-4 and TRBJ2-1; 11 bases line up with TRBD2. The trim removed 0 bases at V and 15 bases at J, leaving 14 bases unmatched. This CDR3 contains 16 residues. CDR1 is SGHNT, CDR2 YYREEE, per germline (reference sequence). This chain's CDR3 is CASSLVPTSGRGEWFF. The CDR3 bases are TGTGCCAGCAGCTTGGTTCCCACTAGCGGGAGAGGGGAGTGGTTCTTC. Using reference TRBV5-4 and TRBJ2-1 for the parts outside the CDR3, the full variable domain is ETGVTQSPTHLIKTRGQQVTLRCSSQSGHNTVSWYQQALGQGPQFIFQYYREEENGRGNFPPRFSGLQFPNYSSELNVNALELDDSALYLCASSLVPTSGRGEWFFGPGTRLTVL.

This clone was recorded a few times. The chain is built from TRBV30 and TRBJ2-2, with TRBD1 identical over 8 bases. V shed 5 bases and J 5 bases; nucleotides not matched to a gene: 4. The CDR3 runs to 13 residues. The V gene's germline CDR1 is GTSNPN and CDR2 SVGIG (reference sequence). The CDR3 nucleotides are TGTGCCTGGGGACAGGGTGGGACCGGGGAGCTGTTTTTT. Protein sequence: CAWGQGGTGELFF. The entire variable domain, with the rest obtained from reference TRBV30 and TRBJ2-2, is as follows: SQTIHQWPATLVQPVGSPLSLECTVEGTSNPNLYWYRQAAGRGLQLLFYSVGIGQISSEVPQNLSASRPQDRQFILSSKKLLLSDSGFYLCAWGQGGTGELFFGEGSRLTVL.

The chain couples TRBV7-2 to TRBJ2-7; 9 nucleotides align to TRBD2. The CDR3 consists of 17 residues. CDR1 and CDR2 (germline): SGHTA, FQGNSA. V shed 1 base and J 0 bases; nucleotides not matched to a gene: 7. The CDR3, as DNA: TGTGCCAGCAGCTTAGAATCGGTAGCGGGGGCCTCCTACGAGCAGTACTTC. It codes for CASSLESVAGASYEQYF.

This CDR3 reads CASSARADTQYF. The CDR3 DNA reads as TGTGCCAGCTCGGCCAGGGCGGATACGCAGTATTTT. J is TRBJ2-3 and V is TRBV25-1, with D perhaps matching TRBD1 (5 bases). The ends were cut back, 8 bases at V and 6 bases at J, with 12 bases in the middle. This CDR3 contains 12 residues. The germline V gene has CDR1 MGHDK and CDR2 SYGVNS.

V is TRBV28 and J is TRBJ1-1; 8 bases fit TRBD1. CDR1 MDHEN and CDR2 SYDVKM come from the germline V gene. Losses at the gene ends were 3 bases for V and 10 bases for J; bases not matched to a gene: 4. The CDR3 contains 12 residues. The CDR3: CASSFYRGRAFF. The CDR3, as DNA: TGTGCCAGCAGTTTCTACAGGGGGAGAGCTTTCTTT. The entire variable domain, with the rest obtained from reference TRBV28 and TRBJ1-1, is as follows: DVKVTQSSRYLVKRTGEKVFLECVQDMDHENMFWYRQDPGLGLRLIYFSYDVKMKEKGDIPEGYSVSREKKERFSLILESASTNQTSMYLCASSFYRGRAFFGQGTRLTVV.

The chain couples TRBV5-1 to TRBJ1-3; D might be TRBD1 (5 bases). Germline CDR1 and CDR2: SGHRS and YFSETQ. The CDR3 has 17 amino acids. Trimming removed 0 bases at V and 4 bases at J, with 17 bases between. The CDR3: CASSLVAGGQTGNTIYF. The CDR3 DNA is TGCGCCAGCAGCTTGGTAGCCGGGGGTCAGACCGGAAACACCATATATTTT. Complete variable domain (other parts from reference TRBV5-1 and TRBJ1-3): KAGVTQTPRYLIKTRGQQVTLSCSPISGHRSVSWYQQTPGQGLQFLFEYFSETQRNKGNFPGRFSGRQFSNSRSEMNVSTLELGDSALYLCASSLVAGGQTGNTIYFGEGSWLTVV.

The rearrangement links TRBV7-9 to TRBJ2-7; maybe TRBD1 (5 bases). The V gene's germline CDR1 is SEHNR and CDR2 FQNEAQ (reference sequence). The ends were cut back, 5 bases at V and 7 bases at J, with 18 bases in the middle. This CDR3 has 14 amino acids. The chain's CDR3 is CASSGIQGSVEQYF. CDR3 in DNA: TGTGCCAGCAGCGGAATCCAGGGATCAGTGGAGCAGTACTTC.

The genes are TRBV19 and TRBJ2-1; a weak D match, TRBD2 (6 bases). V was cut by 3 bases and J by 7 bases, with 13 bases left in between. CDR3 length equals 14 residues. Looked up from germline, CDR1 is LNHDA and CDR2 is SQIVND (reference sequence). As DNA, the CDR3 is TGTGCCAGTAGTATCCAGCGGACTATTAATGAGCAGTTCTTC. Its translation: CASSIQRTINEQFF. The whole variable domain, remainder taken from reference TRBV19 and TRBJ2-1, is DGGITQSPKYLFRKEGQNVTLSCEQNLNHDAMYWYRQDPGQGLRLIYYSQIVNDFQKGDIAEGYSVSREKKESFPLTVTSAQKNPTAFYLCASSIQRTINEQFFGPGTRLTVL.

V usage is TRBV11-2 and J usage is TRBJ2-3, with D unresolved. Looked up from germline, CDR1 is SGHAT and CDR2 is FQNNGV. This CDR3 spans 14 amino acids. The V end was cut by 0 bases, the J end by 8 bases, with 12 bases between. CDR3 protein: CASSLDTGRSTQYF. DNA for the CDR3: TGTGCCAGCAGCTTAGATACTGGGCGATCTACGCAGTATTTT.

This chain uses TRBV9 with TRBJ1-1, with 7 bases that match TRBD1. The V gene end was trimmed by 3 bases and the J gene end by 0 bases; junction bases not matched to a gene: 2. The CDR3 contains 14 residues. Germline-derived CDR1 and CDR2 are SGDLS and YYNGEE. The CDR3 is CASSAGTVNTEAFF. CDR3 DNA sequence: TGTGCCAGCAGCGCCGGGACAGTGAACACTGAAGCTTTCTTT.

The gene calls are TRBV18 and TRBJ1-2; 9 bases are shared with TRBD1. V trimming: 3 bases; J trimming: 8 bases; junction bases outside the gene matches: 13. The CDR3 has 16 amino acids. Germline assignment: CDR1 KGHSH and CDR2 LQKENI. The CDR3 DNA sequence: TGTGCCAGCTCACCGGGACAGGGTACCAATATCTTAGGCTACACCTTC. It translates to CASSPGQGTNILGYTF.

The rearrangement joins TRBV7-8 to TRBJ1-1, with TRBD1 matching 9 bases. From germline, CDR1 is SGHVS and CDR2 FQNEAQ. V lost 5 bases, J lost 7 bases, and 5 bases stayed unmatched. This CDR3 region has 13 residues. In DNA, the CDR3 is TGTGCCAGCAGCACGGGACAGGGCTTTGAAGCTTTCTTT. This codes for CASSTGQGFEAFF.

This clone appeared a few times. The chain joins TRBV2 to TRBJ2-2; 8 bases match TRBD2. Germline lookup yields CDR1 SNHLY and CDR2 FYNNEI. This CDR3 spans 16 amino acids. Trimming removed 5 bases from V and 6 bases from J; junction bases left unmatched: 11. This CDR3 reads CASSKLDGRGAGELFF. CDR3 nucleotides: TGTGCCAGCAGTAAGCTCGACGGGCGGGGGGCCGGGGAGCTGTTTTTT.

As regards this clone: Other DNA sequences in the same sample also yield this CDR3. The V gene is TRBV18, the J gene TRBJ1-2, with D possibly being TRBD1 (6 bases). Trimming removed 3 bases from V and 1 base from J, with 6 bases in between. The germline V gene has CDR1 KGHSH and CDR2 LQKENI. The CDR3 runs to 13 residues. CDR3 sequence (DNA): TGTGCCAGCTCACCGGACAGTAACTATGGCTACACCTTC. Translating gives CASSPDSNYGYTF.